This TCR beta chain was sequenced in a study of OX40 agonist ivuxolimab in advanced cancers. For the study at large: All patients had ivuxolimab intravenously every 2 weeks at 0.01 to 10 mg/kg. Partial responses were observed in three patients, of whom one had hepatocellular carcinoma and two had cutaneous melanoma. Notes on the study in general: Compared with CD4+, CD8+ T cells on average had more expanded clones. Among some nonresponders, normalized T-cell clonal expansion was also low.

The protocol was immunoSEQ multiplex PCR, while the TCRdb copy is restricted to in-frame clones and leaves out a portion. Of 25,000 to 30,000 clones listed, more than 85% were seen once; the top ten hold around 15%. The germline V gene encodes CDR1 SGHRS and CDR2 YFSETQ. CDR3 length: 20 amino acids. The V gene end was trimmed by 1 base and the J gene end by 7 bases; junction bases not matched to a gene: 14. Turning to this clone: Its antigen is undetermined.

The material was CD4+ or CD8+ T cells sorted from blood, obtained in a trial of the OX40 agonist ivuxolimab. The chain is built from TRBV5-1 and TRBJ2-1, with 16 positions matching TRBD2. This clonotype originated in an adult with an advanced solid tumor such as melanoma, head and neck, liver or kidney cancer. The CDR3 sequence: CASSLMTSLGLAGGPNEQFF. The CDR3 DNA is TGCGCCAGCAGCTTGATGACATCTCTGGGACTAGCGGGAGGGCCGAATGAGCAGTTCTTC.